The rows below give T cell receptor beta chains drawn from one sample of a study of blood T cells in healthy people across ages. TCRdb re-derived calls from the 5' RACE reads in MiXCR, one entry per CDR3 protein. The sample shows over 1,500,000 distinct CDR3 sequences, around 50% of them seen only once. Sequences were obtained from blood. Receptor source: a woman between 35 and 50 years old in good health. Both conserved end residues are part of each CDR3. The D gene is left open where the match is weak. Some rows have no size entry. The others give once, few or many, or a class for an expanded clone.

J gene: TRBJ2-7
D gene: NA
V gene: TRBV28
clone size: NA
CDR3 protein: CASSQLPSYEQYF
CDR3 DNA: TGTGCCAGCAGTCAGTTACCCTCCTACGAGCAGTACTTC

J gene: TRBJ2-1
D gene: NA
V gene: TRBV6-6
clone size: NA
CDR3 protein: CASGRSEQFF
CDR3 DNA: TGTGCCAGCGGTCGTAGTGAGCAGTTCTTC

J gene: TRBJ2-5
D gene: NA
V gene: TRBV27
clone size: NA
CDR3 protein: CASNPTWGTQETQYF
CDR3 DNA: TGTGCCAGCAACCCGACGTGGGGGACCCAAGAGACCCAGTACTTC

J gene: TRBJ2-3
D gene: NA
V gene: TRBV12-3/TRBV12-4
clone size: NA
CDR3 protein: CASNFFAGDTQYF
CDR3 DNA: TGTGCCAGCAACTTCTTTGCGGGCGATACGCAGTATTTT

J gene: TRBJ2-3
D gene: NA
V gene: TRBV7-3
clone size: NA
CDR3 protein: CASSSLYPSPLSTDTQYF
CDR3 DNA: TGTGCCAGCAGCTCCCTATACCCTTCCCCCCTAAGCACAGATACGCAGTATTTT

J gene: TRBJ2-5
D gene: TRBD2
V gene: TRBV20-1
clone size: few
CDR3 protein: CSAGLAGTQYF
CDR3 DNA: TGCAGTGCTGGGCTAGCGGGGACCCAGTACTTC

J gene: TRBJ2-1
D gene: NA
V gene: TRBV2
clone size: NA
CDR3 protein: CASKTGPGNEQFF
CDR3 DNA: TGTGCCAGCAAGACCGGACCAGGCAATGAGCAGTTCTTC

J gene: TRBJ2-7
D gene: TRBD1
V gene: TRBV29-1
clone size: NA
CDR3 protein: CSVEKRTGGAFEQYF
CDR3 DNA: TGCAGCGTCGAAAAAAGGACAGGGGGCGCCTTCGAGCAGTACTTC

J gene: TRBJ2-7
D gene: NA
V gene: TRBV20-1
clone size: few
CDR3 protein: CSARDAIYEQYF
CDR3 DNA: TGCAGTGCTAGAGATGCGATATACGAGCAGTACTTC

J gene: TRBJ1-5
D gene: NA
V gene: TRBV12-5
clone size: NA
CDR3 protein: CASGLAGSSQPQHF
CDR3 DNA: TGTGCTAGTGGTTTGGCAGGGTCGAGTCAGCCCCAGCATTTT

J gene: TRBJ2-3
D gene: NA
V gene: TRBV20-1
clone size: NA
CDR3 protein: CSARGDGGTQYF
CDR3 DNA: TGCAGTGCTAGAGGGGATGGGGGAACGCAGTATTTT

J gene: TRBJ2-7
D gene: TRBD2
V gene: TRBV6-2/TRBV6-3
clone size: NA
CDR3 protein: CASSAPGLAGGRSSYEQYF
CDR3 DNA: TGTGCCAGCAGCGCCCCGGGACTAGCGGGGGGCCGTTCCTCCTACGAGCAGTACTTC

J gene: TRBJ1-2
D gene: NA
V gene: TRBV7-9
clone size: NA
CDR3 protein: CASSLRTVPYGYTF
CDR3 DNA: TGTGCCAGCAGCTTGAGGACGGTTCCCTATGGCTACACCTTC

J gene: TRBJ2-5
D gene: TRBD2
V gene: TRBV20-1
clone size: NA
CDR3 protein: CSAREGWGGQETQYF
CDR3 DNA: TGCAGTGCTAGAGAAGGATGGGGGGGCCAAGAGACCCAGTACTTC

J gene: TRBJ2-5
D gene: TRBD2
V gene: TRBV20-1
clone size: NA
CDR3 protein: CSGAVASGGRLETQYF
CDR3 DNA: TGCAGTGGTGCGGTGGCTAGCGGGGGTCGGTTGGAGACCCAGTACTTC

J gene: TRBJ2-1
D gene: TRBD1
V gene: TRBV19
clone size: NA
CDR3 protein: CASSIWTGGANEQFF
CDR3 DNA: TGTGCCAGTAGTATTTGGACAGGGGGTGCCAATGAGCAGTTCTTC

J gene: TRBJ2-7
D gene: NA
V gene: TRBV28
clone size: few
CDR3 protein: CASTGARTVTYEQYF
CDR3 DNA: TGTGCCAGCACAGGTGCAAGGACGGTAACCTACGAGCAGTACTTC

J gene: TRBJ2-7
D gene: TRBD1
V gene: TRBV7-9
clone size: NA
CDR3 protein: CASSFPASRGNYNEQYF
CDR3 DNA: TGTGCCAGCAGCTTTCCAGCTAGCAGGGGGAATTACAATGAGCAGTACTTC

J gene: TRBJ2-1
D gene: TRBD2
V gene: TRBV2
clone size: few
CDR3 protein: CASSEARSGVLEQFF
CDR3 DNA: TGTGCCAGCAGTGAAGCGAGAAGCGGGGTGCTTGAGCAGTTCTTC

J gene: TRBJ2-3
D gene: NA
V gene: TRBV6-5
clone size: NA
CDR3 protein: CASSYSVGGARGSTDTQYF
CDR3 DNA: TGTGCCAGCAGTTACTCGGTCGGCGGGGCGCGGGGTAGCACAGATACGCAGTATTTT

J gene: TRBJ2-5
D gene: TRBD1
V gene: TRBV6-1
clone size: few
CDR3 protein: CASTPGTGTGETQYF
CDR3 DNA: TGTGCCAGCACCCCCGGGACAGGGACAGGGGAGACCCAGTACTTC

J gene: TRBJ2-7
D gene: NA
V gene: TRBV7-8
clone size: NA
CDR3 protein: CASSPPQGNNEQYF
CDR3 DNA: TGTGCCAGCAGTCCCCCGCAGGGGAACAATGAGCAGTACTTC

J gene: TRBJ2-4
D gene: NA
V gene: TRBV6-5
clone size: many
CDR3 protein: CASRAGGLGDIQYF
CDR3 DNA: TGTGCCAGCAGAGCCGGGGGGCTTGGGGACATTCAGTACTTC

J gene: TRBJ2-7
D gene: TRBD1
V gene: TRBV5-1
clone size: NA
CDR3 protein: CASSSYPGQGYEQYF
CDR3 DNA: TGCGCCAGCAGTTCTTACCCGGGACAGGGCTACGAGCAGTACTTC

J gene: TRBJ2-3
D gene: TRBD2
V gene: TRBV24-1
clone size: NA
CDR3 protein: CATSELRGANTDTQYF
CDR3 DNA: TGTGCCACCAGTGAACTGCGGGGGGCCAACACAGATACGCAGTATTTT

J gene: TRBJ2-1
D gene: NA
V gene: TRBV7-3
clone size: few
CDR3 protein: CASSPLGRLYNEQFF
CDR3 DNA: TGTGCCAGCAGCCCTCTAGGGAGACTGTACAATGAGCAGTTCTTC

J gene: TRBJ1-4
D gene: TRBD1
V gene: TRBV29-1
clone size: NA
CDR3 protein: CSVYGTGSEKLFF
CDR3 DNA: TGCAGCGTTTACGGGACAGGGTCCGAAAAACTGTTTTTT

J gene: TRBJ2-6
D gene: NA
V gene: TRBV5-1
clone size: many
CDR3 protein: CASSLVRGSGANVLTF
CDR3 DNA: TGTGCCAGCAGTTTAGTCAGGGGCTCTGGGGCCAACGTCCTGACTTTC

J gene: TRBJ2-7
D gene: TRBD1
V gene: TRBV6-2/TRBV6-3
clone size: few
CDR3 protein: CASNTIRDRSYEQYF
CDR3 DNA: TGTGCCAGCAATACGATCCGGGACAGGTCCTACGAGCAGTACTTC

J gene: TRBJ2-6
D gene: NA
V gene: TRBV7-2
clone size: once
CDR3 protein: CAGSFFRAGSSGANVLTF
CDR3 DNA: TGTGCCGGCAGCTTTTTTCGGGCAGGGAGCTCTGGGGCCAACGTCCTGACTTTC

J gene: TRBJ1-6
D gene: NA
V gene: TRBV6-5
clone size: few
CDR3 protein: CASSYSPDLGLRSSYNSPLHF
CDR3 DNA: TGTGCCAGCAGTTACTCCCCGGACCTTGGGCTCCGGAGCTCCTATAATTCACCCCTCCACTTT

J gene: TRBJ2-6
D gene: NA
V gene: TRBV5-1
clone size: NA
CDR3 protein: CASSSDGFGGSSGANVLTF
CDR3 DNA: TGCGCCAGCAGCTCGGACGGCTTTGGGGGGAGCTCTGGGGCCAACGTCCTGACTTTC

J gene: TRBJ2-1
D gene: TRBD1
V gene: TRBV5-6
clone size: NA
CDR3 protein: CASSNSGTGIEQFF
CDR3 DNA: TGTGCCAGCAGCAACTCCGGGACAGGGATTGAGCAGTTCTTC

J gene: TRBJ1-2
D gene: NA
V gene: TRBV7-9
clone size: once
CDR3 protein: CASSLAQDTNGGYTF
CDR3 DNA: TGTGCCAGCAGCTTAGCGCAAGACACTAACGGGGGCTACACCTTC

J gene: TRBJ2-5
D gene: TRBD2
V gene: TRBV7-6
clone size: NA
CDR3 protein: CASSLTSGGLVKETQYF
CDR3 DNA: TGTGCCAGCAGCTTAACTAGCGGGGGGCTGGTAAAGGAGACCCAGTACTTC

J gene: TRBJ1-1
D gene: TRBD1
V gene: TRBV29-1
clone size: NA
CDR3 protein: CSVADRPRTEAFF
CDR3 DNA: TGCAGCGTCGCGGACAGGCCTCGGACTGAAGCTTTCTTT

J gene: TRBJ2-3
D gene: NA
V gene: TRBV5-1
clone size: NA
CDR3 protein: CASSLLPGASVDTQYF
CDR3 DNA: TGCGCCAGCAGCTTGCTTCCAGGGGCCTCAGTGGATACGCAGTATTTT

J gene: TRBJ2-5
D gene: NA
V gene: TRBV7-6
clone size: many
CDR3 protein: CASSRAAWETQYF
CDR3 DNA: TGTGCCAGCAGCCGCGCCGCGTGGGAGACCCAGTACTTC

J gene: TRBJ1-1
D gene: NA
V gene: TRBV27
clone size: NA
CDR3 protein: CASRLAGATEAFF
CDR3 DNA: TGTGCCAGCCGCCTGGCTGGGGCGACTGAAGCTTTCTTT

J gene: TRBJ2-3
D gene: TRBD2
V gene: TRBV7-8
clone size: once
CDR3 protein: CASSLVGISGADTQYF
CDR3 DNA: TGTGCCAGCAGCTTAGTGGGGATTAGCGGGGCGGATACGCAGTATTTT

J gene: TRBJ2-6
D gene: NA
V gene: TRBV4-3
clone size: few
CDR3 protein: CASRQTVSGANVLTF
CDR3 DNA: TGCGCCAGCAGGCAAACAGTCTCTGGGGCCAACGTCCTGACTTTC

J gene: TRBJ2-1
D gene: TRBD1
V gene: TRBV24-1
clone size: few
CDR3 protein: CATSEATGTNSYNEQFF
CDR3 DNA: TGTGCCACCAGTGAGGCGACAGGGACAAACTCCTACAATGAGCAGTTCTTC

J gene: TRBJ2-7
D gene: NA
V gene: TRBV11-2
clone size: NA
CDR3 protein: CASSRSGRYNEQYF
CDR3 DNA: TGTGCCAGCAGCCGGTCGGGCAGATACAATGAGCAGTACTTC

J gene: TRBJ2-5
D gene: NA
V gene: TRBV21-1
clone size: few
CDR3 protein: CASSKLEGGPSPQYF
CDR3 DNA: TGTGCCAGCAGCAAACTCGAGGGGGGCCCTTCACCCCAGTACTTC

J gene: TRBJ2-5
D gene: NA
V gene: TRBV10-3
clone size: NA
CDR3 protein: CAISAVREETQYF
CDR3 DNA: TGTGCCATCAGTGCGGTGAGGGAAGAGACCCAGTACTTC

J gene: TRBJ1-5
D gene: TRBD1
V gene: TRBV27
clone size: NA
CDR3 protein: CASSNPGTGINQPQHF
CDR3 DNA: TGTGCCAGCAGCAATCCCGGGACAGGCATCAATCAGCCCCAGCATTTT

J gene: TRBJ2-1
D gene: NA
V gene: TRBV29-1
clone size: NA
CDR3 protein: CSEGDGNEQFF
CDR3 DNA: TGCAGCGAGGGAGACGGTAATGAGCAGTTCTTC

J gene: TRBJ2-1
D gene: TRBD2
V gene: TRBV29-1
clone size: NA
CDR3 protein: CSVEGRGGNEQFF
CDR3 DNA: TGCAGCGTTGAGGGTCGCGGGGGGAATGAGCAGTTCTTC